This TCR beta chain stems from a study of radiation and T cells in renal cell carcinoma. On the study more broadly: Nephrectomy followed 15 Gy stereotactic body radiation by 4 weeks.

The CDR3 runs 18 residues. Germline lookup yields CDR1 SGHNT and CDR2 YYREEE (reference sequence). Trimming took 2 bases from V and 7 from J, leaving 28 bases between them. Noted time point: blood 2 weeks post-SBRT. Noted treatment: 15 Gy SBRT to primary tumor, nephrectomy 4 weeks later. Libraries were prepared by immunoSEQ multiplex PCR; TCRdb keeps only in-frame clonotypes and omits some of them. This table has roughly 140,000 clones, roughly 89% appearing once. This chain joins TRBV5-4 and TRBJ2-7; D perhaps matches TRBD1 (6 bases). Sequenced material: blood, taken from a patient whose treatment included radiotherapy and nephrectomy. The receptor's source is a woman between 45 and 65 years old with renal cell carcinoma. CDR3 DNA sequence: TGTGCCAGCAGCTTCTCTCCTTCCTGGGCAGGGGTCCCTCGAGAGCAGTACTTC. Protein product: CASSFSPSWAGVPREQYF.